The 21 T cell receptor beta chains in this list originate from one sample, sequenced in a study of graft-versus-host responses after intestinal transplantation. No antigen has been identified for these receptors. Generated by immunoSEQ multiplex PCR, the TCRdb table keeps only in-frame clones and is missing some. The top ten clones hold around 7.6% of a sample with approximately 90,000 clones, around 93% of them seen once. Here the sequenced sample was unstimulated CD8+ T cells sorted from spleen or lymph node cells, taken before transplant. These receptors originate from a human donor who was the organ donor for an intestinal transplant.

The V gene is TRBV27, the J gene TRBJ2-3; a weak D match, TRBD2 (6 bases). V gave up 5 bases and J gave up 0 bases, with 9 bases separating them. In germline, CDR1 is MNHEY, CDR2 SMNVEV (reference sequence). CDR3 size: 14 residues. CDR3 DNA: TGTGCCAGCAGTCCCGGGACTAGCACAGATACGCAGTATTTT. Protein: CASSPGTSTDTQYF.

The genes are TRBV5-6 and TRBJ2-1; D unclear. This CDR3 contains 15 residues. Germline V lookup: CDR1 SGHDT, CDR2 YYEEEE. Trimming took 2 bases from V and 0 from J, leaving 9 bases between them. As DNA, the CDR3 is TGTGCCAGCAGCTTAGTAACCGACTCCTACAATGAGCAGTTCTTC. This codes for CASSLVTDSYNEQFF.

This chain joins TRBV6-1 and TRBJ2-5; a possible D gene is TRBD1 (5 bases). The assigned J gene may be wrong: the sequence end matches TRBJ2-7 better. Germline V CDR1 and CDR2: MNHNS, SASEGT. This CDR3 region has 15 residues. CDR3 loop: CASSEITDTSYEQYF. In nucleotides, the CDR3 is TGTGCCAGCAGTGAGATAACGGACACCTCCTACGAGCAGTACTTC.

Concerning this clone: At the DNA level, this CDR3 is encoded by other sequences in the same sample as well. The chain carries TRBV7-6 and TRBJ2-6; D remains unclear. Trimming shortened V by 3 bases and J by 0 bases, and 3 bases separated the two germline ends. Germline-derived CDR1 and CDR2 are SGHVS and FNYEAQ. CDR3 length equals 14 residues. For the CDR3, the DNA is TGTGCCAGCAGCTTTAACTCTGGGGCCAACGTCCTGACTTTC. This encodes CASSFNSGANVLTF.

V and J are TRBV19 and TRBJ1-1; D not resolved. This CDR3 has 15 amino acids. V lost 7 bases to trimming and J lost 5 bases, with 20 bases between them. The germline V gene has CDR1 LNHDA and CDR2 SQIVND (reference sequence). CDR3 bases: TGTGCCAGTACCGTTTTTGTCGGTCCGCGGACTGAAGCTTTCTTT. Translation: CASTVFVGPRTEAFF.

The genes are TRBV9 and TRBJ2-5, with D tentatively TRBD1 or TRBD2 (5 bases each). Per the germline V gene, CDR1 is SGDLS and CDR2 is YYNGEE. The germline V and J ends were trimmed by 3 bases and 4 bases, with 22 bases remaining between them. The CDR3 is made up of 17 amino acids. Here the CDR3 reads CASSGDRSGEGLETQYF. The CDR3 bases are TGTGCCAGCAGCGGAGATCGAAGCGGTGAGGGGTTAGAGACCCAGTACTTC.

DNA for the CDR3: TGCGCCAGCAGCAATGACCGAGACGCCAGCCAAGAGACCCAGTACTTC. This translates into CASSNDRDASQETQYF. V and J are TRBV5-1 and TRBJ2-5, with D hard to call. The CDR3 is 16 residues long. The germline gives CDR1 SGHRS, CDR2 YFSETQ. The ends were cut back, 4 bases at V and 1 base at J, with 17 bases in the middle.

The chain has TRBV28 and TRBJ2-2; no reliable D call. From germline, CDR1 is MDHEN and CDR2 SYDVKM. CDR3 length equals 14 residues. V dropped 2 bases and J dropped 4 bases, with 8 bases sitting between them. CDR3 sequence: CASSLELSTGELFF. The CDR3 nucleotides read TGTGCCAGCAGTTTAGAACTTTCCACCGGGGAGCTGTTTTTT. The whole variable domain, filled in from reference TRBV28 and TRBJ2-2, reads DVKVTQSSRYLVKRTGEKVFLECVQDMDHENMFWYRQDPGLGLRLIYFSYDVKMKEKGDIPEGYSVSREKKERFSLILESASTNQTSMYLCASSLELSTGELFFGEGSRLTVL.

The chain couples TRBV2 to TRBJ2-5; D tentatively fits TRBD1 or TRBD2 (5 bases each). CDR1 and CDR2 from the germline V gene are SNHLY and FYNNEI. The CDR3 spans 15 residues. V was clipped by 5 bases and J by 5 bases, with 18 bases between them. DNA for the CDR3: TGTGCCAGCAGTACCTCCCCAGCTTGGGGGGAGACCCAGTACTTC. Residues: CASSTSPAWGETQYF.

This rearrangement joins TRBV6-5 to TRBJ1-2, with 8 bases lining up with TRBD1. The V segment lost 2 bases and the J segment 6 bases; nucleotides outside the gene matches: 2. The CDR3 sequence is 13 residues long. Germline assignment: CDR1 MNHEY and CDR2 SVGAGI. For the CDR3, the DNA is TGTGCCAGCAGTTACGGACAGGGTGATGGCTACACCTTC. Translating it yields CASSYGQGDGYTF.

This chain connects TRBV5-6 to TRBJ1-3, with a possible D match to TRBD1 (6 bases). The CDR3 loop spans 15 amino acids. The V gene's germline CDR1 is SGHDT and CDR2 YYEEEE. V lost 4 bases and J 2 bases, leaving 13 bases between the germline ends. CDR3 residues: CASSPEGGAGNTIYF. CDR3 bases: TGTGCCAGCAGCCCCGAGGGGGGTGCTGGAAACACCATATATTTT. The complete variable domain, with remaining parts taken from reference TRBV5-6 and TRBJ1-3, reads DAGVTQSPTHLIKTRGQQVTLRCSPKSGHDTVSWYQQALGQGPQFIFQYYEEEERQRGNFPDRFSGHQFPNYSSELNVNALLLGDSALYLCASSPEGGAGNTIYFGEGSWLTVV.

The CDR3 coding sequence is TGTGCCAGCATCACGGGGATCGGGAGGGCCTCAAATGAGCAGTTCTTC. It specifies CASITGIGRASNEQFF. The chain links TRBV7-8 to TRBJ2-1; 8 bases agree with TRBD2. J gave up 7 bases and V 7 bases, and 15 bases lay outside the gene matches. Germline CDR1 reads SGHVS; CDR2 reads FQNEAQ. The length of the CDR3 is 16 residues.

A single count supports this clone. J is TRBJ1-2 and V is TRBV6-5; no definite D call. CDR3 length: 13 amino acids. V dropped 5 bases and J dropped 4 bases, with 11 bases sitting between them. Germline V gene sequence: CDR1 MNHEY, CDR2 SVGAGI. The CDR3 DNA reads TGTGCCAGCAGTGAAAGAACCCCCTATGGCTACACCTTC. Protein: CASSERTPYGYTF.

As for this clone: One end of the junction is discordant with germline, which a read error may explain. The chain recombines TRBV2 with TRBJ2-5, with D possibly matching TRBD2 (6 bases). Germline V CDR1 and CDR2: SNHLY, FYNNEI. The CDR3 is 16 residues long. For the CDR3, the DNA is TGTGCCAGCAGCGAAGGTGTGGAACTAGCAGGGGAGACCCAGTACTTC. Residues: CASSEGVELAGETQYF.

J is TRBJ1-2 and V is TRBV4-1, with 8 bases matching TRBD1. The CDR3 runs to 14 residues. The V segment lost 0 bases and the J segment 12 bases; nucleotides outside the gene matches: 9. The germline gives CDR1 MGHRA, CDR2 YSYEKL. This CDR3 reads CASSQDIWTGTHTF. The CDR3 bases are TGCGCCAGCAGCCAAGACATATGGACAGGGACCCACACCTTC.

The J gene is TRBJ2-1, the V gene TRBV5-1; 7 bases are shared with TRBD2. Germline V gene lookup returns CDR1 SGHRS and CDR2 YFSETQ. This CDR3 has 14 residues. V gave up 2 bases and J gave up 4 bases; unmatched junction bases: 3. The CDR3 region has the DNA TGCGCCAGCAGCTTTAGCGGGCCTTACAATGAGCAGTTCTTC. This gives the protein CASSFSGPYNEQFF.

Here the CDR3 reads CASSEVRTEAFF. CDR3 DNA: TGTGCCAGCAGTGAGGTACGCACTGAAGCTTTCTTT. The rearrangement uses TRBV28 and TRBJ1-1; D not certain. CDR3 length: 12 amino acids. Trimming removed 5 bases from V and 4 bases from J, with 8 bases in between. Germline loops: CDR1 MDHEN, CDR2 SYDVKM.

The CDR3 region is CASSLDRGLNEKLFF. The DNA for the CDR3 is TGTGCCAGCAGCTTAGACAGGGGGCTCAATGAAAAACTGTTTTTT. This chain joins TRBV7-6 and TRBJ1-4; TRBD1 matches 9 bases. J lost 5 bases, V lost 1 base, and 2 bases had no gene match. The CDR3 has 15 amino acids. CDR1 and CDR2 (germline): SGHVS, FNYEAQ.

J is TRBJ2-1 and V is TRBV7-6; D possibly corresponds to TRBD1 (6 bases). The CDR3 is 15 amino acids. From germline, CDR1 is SGHVS and CDR2 FNYEAQ. Trimming removed 6 bases at V and 0 bases at J, with 12 bases between. The CDR3 DNA follows: TGTGCCAGCAGTCACAGGGTTAGCTCCTACAATGAGCAGTTCTTC. Protein sequence: CASSHRVSSYNEQFF.

In nucleotides, the CDR3 is TGCGCCAGCAGCCCGACATTGAACACTGAAGCTTTCTTT. This translates into CASSPTLNTEAFF. The chain is built from TRBV4-1 and TRBJ1-1; D is unresolved. The CDR3 is made up of 13 amino acids. Germline loops: CDR1 MGHRA, CDR2 YSYEKL. Deletions cut 4 bases from V and 0 bases from J, with 6 bases between.

This chain links TRBV5-6 with TRBJ2-2; D may match TRBD1 or TRBD2 (5 bases each). Germline values: CDR1 SGHDT, CDR2 YYEEEE. The ends were cut back, 3 bases at V and 5 bases at J, with 17 bases in the middle. The CDR3 extends over 16 amino acids. For the CDR3, the DNA is TGTGCCAGCAGCTCTATGAGGGGCGTAGAAACCGGGGAGCTGTTTTTT. Protein: CASSSMRGVETGELFF.